Sequencing of this T cell receptor (beta chain) was carried out in a study of blood T cell repertoires in COVID-19. Whole-study context: The origin of the acute and convalescent COVID-19 samples was the United States, Italy and Spain. T cells, B-cell-depleted T cells, or PBMCs supplied cDNA or gDNA.

Here immunoSEQ multiplex PCR was the method, and the copy in TCRdb shows in-frame clones only, minus some. The data hold around 150,000 clones, with roughly 73% observed a single time. The V and J ends lost 2 bases and 0 bases respectively, with 8 bases between them. This CDR3 has 14 amino acids. CDR1 SNHLY and CDR2 FYNNEI come from the germline V gene. Sequencing was done on a sample of peripheral blood. The receptor's source is a woman between 45 and 60 years old with active or convalescent COVID-19. The chain recombines TRBV2 with TRBJ2-7; D gene ambiguous. DNA of the CDR3: TGTGCCAGCAGTGAATATTCTGTCTCCTACGAGCAGTACTTC. It encodes CASSEYSVSYEQYF.